These T cell receptor beta chains were read from a single sample in a study of shared clonotypes between healthy human individuals. Sequencing used immunoSEQ multiplex PCR; TCRdb keeps in-frame clones, though not all of them. The profile shows roughly 2.2 million clones, less than 95% of them singletons. The sequencing sample was made of naive CD4+ T cells from PBMCs. The receptors originated from a man aged 18-30 years in good health. Some clones in this sample may be carry-over from other donors' samples. CDR3s include the opening cysteine and the closing phenylalanine or tryptophan. Fields, in order: J gene, V gene, clone size, D gene, CDR3 protein, CDR3 DNA. D genes are given only for firm matches. The size entry is marked missing in some rows and otherwise reads once, few, many or a size class.

TRBJ1-2,TRBV7-9,-,-,CASSLGVAGDGGYTF,TGTGCCAGCAGCTTAGGAGTCGCGGGGGACGGTGGCTACACCTTC
TRBJ2-3,TRBV7-2,-,TRBD2,CASSYTASGRGDTQYF,TGTGCCAGCAGCTATACCGCCAGCGGGAGAGGAGATACGCAGTATTTT
TRBJ2-5,TRBV5-1,-,TRBD2,CASSLATSGSETQYF,TGCGCCAGCAGCTTGGCGACTAGCGGGAGCGAGACCCAGTACTTC
TRBJ2-1,TRBV19,-,TRBD2,CASSILGLAGGGSSSKQFF,TGTGCCAGTAGTATATTGGGACTAGCGGGAGGGGGGTCTAGTAGTAAGCAGTTCTTC
TRBJ2-1,TRBV5-1,-,-,CASSFQGVDEQFF,TGCGCCAGCAGCTTCCAGGGAGTGGATGAGCAGTTCTTC
TRBJ2-1,TRBV4-1,-,TRBD2,CASSQPGTSGKRQQFF,TGCGCCAGCAGCCAGCCCGGGACTAGCGGAAAACGTCAGCAGTTCTTC
TRBJ2-2,TRBV6-1,once,-,CASSDLGRGGGELFF,TGTGCCAGCAGTGATCTCGGCAGGGGAGGAGGGGAGCTGTTTTTT
TRBJ2-5,TRBV29-1,-,TRBD1,CSITGTAKETQYF,TGCAGCATTACCGGGACAGCCAAAGAGACCCAGTACTTC
TRBJ1-2,TRBV5-1,-,TRBD1,CASSLNGDFQGVGYTF,TGCGCCAGCAGCTTGAACGGAGATTTCCAGGGGGTTGGCTACACCTTC
TRBJ2-5,TRBV4-1,-,TRBD1,CASSLYNGQGIGETQYF,TGCGCCAGCAGCCTCTACAACGGACAGGGGATAGGGGAGACCCAGTACTTC